This T cell receptor beta chain was identified during a study of cytomegalovirus exposure and HLA in healthy donors. Germline trimming cut 6 bases from V and 0 bases from J; bases unmatched to any gene: 7. The CDR3 covers 16 residues. Per germline, CDR1 ENHRY and CDR2 SYGVKD. In the PCR, 60 Vbeta and 13 Jbeta primers were used. The method was immunoSEQ multiplex PCR; TCRdb's version includes in-frame clones alone and lacks a portion of them. The table shows approximately 290,000 clones, with 80% occurring only once. As concerns this clone: Its antigen is unidentified.

Findings and limits, study-wide: Segments of the TCR beta V type were, in most cases, productive about 87% or about 30% of the time in an earlier analysis. Several of the most significant clusters were apparently associated with common viral pathogens in a later analysis. A likely sequencing artifact accounted for one observed cluster of highly shared sequence variants. Later analysis placed DRB1 highest and HLA-C lowest in TCR association rates, which differed by HLA locus.

The source of this sequence is a girl aged 2-15 years in good health and CMV-seronegative. The chain has TRBV10-3 and TRBJ1-2; TRBD1 aligns across 10 bases. Sequenced input: PBMCs. The CDR3 DNA reads TGTGCCATCAGCCGGGACAGGGGATATGCTAACTATGGCTACACCTTC. The encoded protein is CAISRDRGYANYGYTF.